These 8 T cell receptor beta chains originate from one sample sequenced in a study of CD8 T cells in Susac syndrome. Random hexamers served to reverse transcribe roughly 0.5 to 1 ug RNA. TCRdb reanalysed the immunoSEQ multiplex PCR reads using MiXCR and keeps one entry per CDR3 protein. The table includes 200,000 to 250,000 distinct CDR3 sequences, about 90% detected once. The source material was CD8+ T cells from PBMCs. The receptors come from a human donor with multiple sclerosis.

This clonotype was seen only once. V and J are TRBV7-6 and TRBJ2-7, with 10 bases lining up with TRBD1. The length of the CDR3 is 13 residues. V was pared by 9 bases and J by 0 bases, with 2 bases of the junction left unmatched. Germline-derived CDR1 and CDR2 are SGHVS and FNYEAQ. The CDR3 coding sequence is TGTGCCAGTGGGACAGGGGACTCCTACGAGCAGTACTTC. Translated, it gives CASGTGDSYEQYF.

This chain connects TRBV19 to TRBJ1-1, with D unresolved. This CDR3 spans 13 amino acids. The germline V gene has CDR1 LNHDA and CDR2 SQIVND (reference sequence). Trimming shortened V by 5 bases and J by 3 bases, and 10 bases separated the two germline ends. DNA of the CDR3: TGTGCCAGTAGTGCTTACACTCACACTGAAGCTTTCTTT. Translated: CASSAYTHTEAFF.

The V call is TRBV12-5, the J call TRBJ2-5; 9 bases line up with TRBD1. V shed 3 bases, J shed 2 bases, and the junction held 4 bases outside the gene matches. Germline V gene lookup returns CDR1 LGHNT and CDR2 FRNRAP. The CDR3 extends over 15 amino acids. CDR3 DNA sequence: TGTGCTAGTGGTTTCGCCGGGACAGGGCAAGAGACCCAGTACTTC. Its translation: CASGFAGTGQETQYF.

Here the CDR3 reads CASSRDRGFRVGVETQYF. CDR3 in DNA: TGTGCCAGTAGTCGGGACAGGGGTTTCCGGGTCGGCGTTGAGACCCAGTACTTC. The rearrangement links TRBV19 to TRBJ2-5; 10 bases map to TRBD1. CDR1 is LNHDA, CDR2 SQIVND, per germline (reference sequence). Trimming cost V 5 bases and J 5 bases; bases outside gene matches: 17. There are 18 residues in the CDR3.

Note on this clonotype: One junction end does not reproduce the germline sequence, and a read error may be involved. V and J are TRBV5-6 and TRBJ1-1, with a possible D match to TRBD1 (5 bases). There are 13 residues in the CDR3. The germline V gene encodes CDR1 SGHDT and CDR2 YYEEEE. The CDR3 here is CASSNRQNTESFF. CDR3 DNA sequence: TGTGCCAGCAGCAACCGACAGAACACTGAATCTTTCTTT.

The J gene is TRBJ1-2, the V gene TRBV20-1; 7 bases are shared with TRBD1. Trimming removed 3 bases from V and 1 base from J; junction bases left unmatched: 8. Germline lookup yields CDR1 DFQATT and CDR2 SNEGSKA (reference sequence). The CDR3 length is 15 residues. The CDR3 sequence: CSASNVGTDNYGYTF. CDR3 DNA: TGCAGTGCTAGTAACGTCGGGACAGATAACTATGGCTACACCTTC.

The genes are TRBV20-1 and TRBJ1-2, with D possibly being TRBD1 (6 bases). The CDR3 extends over 13 amino acids. V was shortened by 5 bases and J by 1 base, with 11 bases between the two germline ends. In germline, CDR1 is DFQATT, CDR2 SNEGSKA (reference sequence). The CDR3 DNA follows: TGCAGTGCTCTCACAGGGTTTAACTATGGCTACACCTTC. Protein product: CSALTGFNYGYTF.

The chain is built from TRBV3-1 and TRBJ1-4, with 9 bases lining up with TRBD1. V trimming: 0 bases; J trimming: 4 bases; junction bases outside the gene matches: 3. Germline lookup yields CDR1 LGHDT and CDR2 YNNKEL (reference sequence). The CDR3 extends over 16 amino acids. The CDR3 reads CASSQDRTGVNEKLFF. DNA of the CDR3: TGTGCCAGCAGCCAAGACCGGACAGGGGTTAATGAAAAACTGTTTTTT.